This is a list of T cell receptor beta chains from one sample in a study of blood T cell repertoires in COVID-19. TCRdb's table, derived via immunoSEQ multiplex PCR, lists solely in-frame clones and lacks some. This repertoire shows about 100,000 clones, 70% to 90% found once; its top ten account for 2%. Sequencing used peripheral blood. These receptors were taken from a man aged 50-60 years with active COVID-19. Both conserved end residues are part of each CDR3. D genes are given only for firm matches.

D gene: TRBD2; V gene: TRBV6-6; J gene: TRBJ2-1; CDR3 protein: CASSSTSGLSYNEQFF
D gene: TRBD1; V gene: TRBV6-5; J gene: TRBJ1-1; CDR3 protein: CASKGAQDTEAFF
D gene: NA; V gene: TRBV11-2; J gene: TRBJ2-3; CDR3 protein: CASSRSITTDTQYF
D gene: TRBD1; V gene: TRBV10-3; J gene: TRBJ1-1; CDR3 protein: CASGQGAVTEAFF
D gene: TRBD2; V gene: TRBV27; J gene: TRBJ2-4; CDR3 protein: CASSFAERGGIAKNIQYF
D gene: NA; V gene: TRBV19; J gene: TRBJ1-1; CDR3 protein: CASDHGQMNTEAFF
D gene: NA; V gene: TRBV6-1; J gene: TRBJ2-5; CDR3 protein: CASSDRPTPWETQYF
D gene: NA; V gene: TRBV5-6; J gene: TRBJ1-1; CDR3 protein: CASSLESWGRLNTEAFF
D gene: TRBD1; V gene: TRBV19; J gene: TRBJ1-2; CDR3 protein: CATDRGDYGYTF
D gene: NA; V gene: TRBV15; J gene: TRBJ1-4; CDR3 protein: CATSRDFRREKEKLFF
D gene: NA; V gene: TRBV6-5; J gene: TRBJ2-2; CDR3 protein: CASRTNTGELFF
D gene: TRBD1; V gene: TRBV5-1; J gene: TRBJ2-2; CDR3 protein: CASSAAGTGSTGELFF
D gene: TRBD1; V gene: TRBV30; J gene: TRBJ1-3; CDR3 protein: CAWGTVSGNTIYF
D gene: NA; V gene: TRBV5-1; J gene: TRBJ2-5; CDR3 protein: CASSFPRRLAGQETQYF
D gene: TRBD1; V gene: TRBV5-4; J gene: TRBJ2-7; CDR3 protein: CASSTHRDSLYEQYF
D gene: NA; V gene: TRBV28; J gene: TRBJ2-1; CDR3 protein: CASSLWGGGMSEQFF
D gene: NA; V gene: TRBV7-3; J gene: TRBJ2-3; CDR3 protein: CASSLEGKTDTQYF
D gene: TRBD1; V gene: TRBV6-6; J gene: TRBJ1-3; CDR3 protein: CASSRAEVGTGREVGGNTIYF
D gene: TRBD1; V gene: TRBV6-6; J gene: TRBJ2-1; CDR3 protein: CASSQRDRGNPFSYNEQFF
D gene: NA; V gene: TRBV6-6; J gene: TRBJ2-2; CDR3 protein: CASNREMNTGELFF
D gene: NA; V gene: TRBV9; J gene: TRBJ1-2; CDR3 protein: CASSVVGANYGYTF
D gene: NA; V gene: TRBV6-5; J gene: TRBJ1-1; CDR3 protein: CASFVPGGTEAFF
D gene: TRBD2; V gene: TRBV6-5; J gene: TRBJ2-6; CDR3 protein: CATAGGAGANVLTF
D gene: NA; V gene: TRBV5-5; J gene: TRBJ2-2; CDR3 protein: CASSFPADTRRTIF
D gene: NA; V gene: TRBV4-1; J gene: TRBJ2-2; CDR3 protein: CASSQGTGLSGTGELFF
D gene: NA; V gene: TRBV12-3/TRBV12-4; J gene: TRBJ1-5; CDR3 protein: CASSLEMGQPQHF
D gene: TRBD1; V gene: TRBV10-1; J gene: TRBJ1-1; CDR3 protein: CATQGAQRFAFF
D gene: TRBD1; V gene: TRBV5-4; J gene: TRBJ1-4; CDR3 protein: CASSLERGPNEKLFF
D gene: NA; V gene: TRBV19; J gene: TRBJ2-3; CDR3 protein: CASSIRRQGGDTQYF